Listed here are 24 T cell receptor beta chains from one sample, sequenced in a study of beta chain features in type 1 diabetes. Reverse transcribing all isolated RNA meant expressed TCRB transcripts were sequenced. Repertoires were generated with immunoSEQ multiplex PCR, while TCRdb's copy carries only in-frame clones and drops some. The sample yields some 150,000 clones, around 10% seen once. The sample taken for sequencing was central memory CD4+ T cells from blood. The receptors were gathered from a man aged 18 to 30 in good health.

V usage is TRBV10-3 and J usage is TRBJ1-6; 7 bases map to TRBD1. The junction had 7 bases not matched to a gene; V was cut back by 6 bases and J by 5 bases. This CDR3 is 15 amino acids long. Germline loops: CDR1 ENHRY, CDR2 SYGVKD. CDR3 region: CAIRMSGTDNSPLHF. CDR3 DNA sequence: TGTGCCATCAGGATGTCCGGGACAGATAATTCACCCCTCCACTTT.

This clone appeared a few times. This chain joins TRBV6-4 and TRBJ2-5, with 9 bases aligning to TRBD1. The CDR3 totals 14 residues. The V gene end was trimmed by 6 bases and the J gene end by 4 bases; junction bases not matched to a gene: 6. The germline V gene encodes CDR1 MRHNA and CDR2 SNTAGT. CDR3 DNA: TGTGCCAGCAGCCGGGACAGGGCGGGAGAGACCCAGTACTTC. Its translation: CASSRDRAGETQYF.

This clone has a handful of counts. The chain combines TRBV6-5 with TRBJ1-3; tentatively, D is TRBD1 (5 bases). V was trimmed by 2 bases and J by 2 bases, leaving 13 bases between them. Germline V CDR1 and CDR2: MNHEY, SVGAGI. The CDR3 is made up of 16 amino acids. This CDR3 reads CASSYAGTGTGNTIYF. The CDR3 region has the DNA TGTGCCAGCAGTTACGCCGGGACGGGCACTGGAAACACCATATATTTT.

In nucleotides, the CDR3 is TGTGCCAGCAGCTTATTGGGTCGGGTTACAGAAAAACTGTTTTTT. Its protein is CASSLLGRVTEKLFF. The J gene is TRBJ1-4, the V gene TRBV7-2; no firm D call. Trimming cost V 2 bases and J 8 bases, with 15 bases left between them. Germline assignment: CDR1 SGHTA and CDR2 FQGNSA. The length of the CDR3 is 15 residues. The full variable domain, in which reference TRBV7-2 and TRBJ1-4 provide the parts outside the CDR3, is GAGVSQSPSNKVTEKGKDVELRCDPISGHTALYWYRQSLGQGLEFLIYFQGNSAPDKSGLPSDRFSAERTGGSVSTLTIQRTQQEDSAVYLCASSLLGRVTEKLFFGSGTQLSVL.

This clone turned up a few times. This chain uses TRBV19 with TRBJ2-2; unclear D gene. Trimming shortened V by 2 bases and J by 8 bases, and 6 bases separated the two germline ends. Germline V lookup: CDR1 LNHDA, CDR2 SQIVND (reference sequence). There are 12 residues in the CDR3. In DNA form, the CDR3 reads TGTGCCAGTAGTATAACCGCAGGGGAGCTGTTTTTT. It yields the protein CASSITAGELFF.

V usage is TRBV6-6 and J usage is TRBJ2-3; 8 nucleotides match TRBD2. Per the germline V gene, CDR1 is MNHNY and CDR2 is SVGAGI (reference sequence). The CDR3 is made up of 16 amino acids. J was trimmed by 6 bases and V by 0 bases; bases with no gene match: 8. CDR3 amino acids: CASSYSGSGGGDTQYF. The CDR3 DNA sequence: TGTGCCAGCAGTTACTCGGGCAGCGGGGGAGGTGATACGCAGTATTTT.

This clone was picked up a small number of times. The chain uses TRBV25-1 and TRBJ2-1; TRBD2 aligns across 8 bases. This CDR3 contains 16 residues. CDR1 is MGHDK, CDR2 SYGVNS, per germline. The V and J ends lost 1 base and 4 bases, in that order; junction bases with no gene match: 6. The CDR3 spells CASSESKRGLYNEQFF. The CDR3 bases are TGTGCCAGCAGTGAATCAAAGCGGGGGTTATACAATGAGCAGTTCTTC.

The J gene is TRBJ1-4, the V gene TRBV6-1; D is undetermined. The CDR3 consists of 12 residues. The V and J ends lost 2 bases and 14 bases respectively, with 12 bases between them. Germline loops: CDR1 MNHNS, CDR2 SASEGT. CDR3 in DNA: TGTGCCAGCAGTGAAACAAGGTCAGCCCTGTTTTTT. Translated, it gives CASSETRSALFF.

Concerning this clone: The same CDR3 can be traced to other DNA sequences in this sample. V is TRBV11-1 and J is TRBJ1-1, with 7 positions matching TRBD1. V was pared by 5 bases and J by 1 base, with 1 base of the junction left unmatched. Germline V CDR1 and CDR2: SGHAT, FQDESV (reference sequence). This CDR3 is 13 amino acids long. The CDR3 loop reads CASSRDRNTEAFF. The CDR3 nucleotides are TGTGCCAGCAGCAGGGACAGGAACACTGAAGCTTTCTTT.

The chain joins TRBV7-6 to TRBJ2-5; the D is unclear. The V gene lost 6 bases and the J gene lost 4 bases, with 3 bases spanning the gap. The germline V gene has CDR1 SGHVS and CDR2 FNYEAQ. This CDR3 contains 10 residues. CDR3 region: CASRGETQYF. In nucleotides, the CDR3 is TGTGCCAGCAGAGGAGAGACCCAGTACTTC.

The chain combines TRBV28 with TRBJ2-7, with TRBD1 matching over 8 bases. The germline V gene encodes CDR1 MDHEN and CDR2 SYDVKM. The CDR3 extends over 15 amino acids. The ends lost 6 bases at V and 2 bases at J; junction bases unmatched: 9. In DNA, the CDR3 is TGTGCCAGCAGCGACCGACAGGGGTTTACCTACGAGCAGTACTTC. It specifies CASSDRQGFTYEQYF.

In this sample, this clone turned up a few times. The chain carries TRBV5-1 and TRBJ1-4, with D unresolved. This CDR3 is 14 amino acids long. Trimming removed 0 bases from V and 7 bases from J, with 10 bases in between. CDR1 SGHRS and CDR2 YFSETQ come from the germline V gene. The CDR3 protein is CASSLGHRAEKLFF. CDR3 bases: TGCGCCAGCAGCTTGGGTCATCGGGCTGAAAAACTGTTTTTT.

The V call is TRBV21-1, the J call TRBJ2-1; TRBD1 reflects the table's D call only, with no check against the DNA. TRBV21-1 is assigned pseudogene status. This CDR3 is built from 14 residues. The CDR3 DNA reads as TGTGCCAGCAGCACAACAGGGGGCGAAGGTGAGCAGTTCTTC. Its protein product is CASSTTGGEGEQFF.

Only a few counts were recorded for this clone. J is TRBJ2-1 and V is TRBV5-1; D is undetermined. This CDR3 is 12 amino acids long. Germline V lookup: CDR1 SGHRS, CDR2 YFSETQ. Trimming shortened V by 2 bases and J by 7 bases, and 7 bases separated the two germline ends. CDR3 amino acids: CASSFDFNEQFF. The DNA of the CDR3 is TGCGCCAGCAGCTTCGACTTTAATGAGCAGTTCTTC. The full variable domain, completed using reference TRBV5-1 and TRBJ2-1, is KAGVTQTPRYLIKTRGQQVTLSCSPISGHRSVSWYQQTPGQGLQFLFEYFSETQRNKGNFPGRFSGRQFSNSRSEMNVSTLELGDSALYLCASSFDFNEQFFGPGTRLTVL.

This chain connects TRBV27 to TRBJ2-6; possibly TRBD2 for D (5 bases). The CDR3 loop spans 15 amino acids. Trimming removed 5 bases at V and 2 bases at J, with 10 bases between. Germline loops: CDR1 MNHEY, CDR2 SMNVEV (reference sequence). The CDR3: CASSPDGAGANVLTF. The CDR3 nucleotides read TGTGCCAGCAGTCCCGACGGGGCTGGGGCCAACGTCCTGACTTTC.

The CDR3 bases are TGTGCCAGCAGCGCACTAGCGGGACAGGGCACCGGGGAGCTGTTTTTT. Residues: CASSALAGQGTGELFF. The gene calls are TRBV9 and TRBJ2-2; TRBD2 is a possible D gene (10 bases). From germline, CDR1 is SGDLS and CDR2 YYNGEE. Trimming took off 3 bases at V and 4 bases at J, with 16 bases between the two ends. There are 16 residues in the CDR3.

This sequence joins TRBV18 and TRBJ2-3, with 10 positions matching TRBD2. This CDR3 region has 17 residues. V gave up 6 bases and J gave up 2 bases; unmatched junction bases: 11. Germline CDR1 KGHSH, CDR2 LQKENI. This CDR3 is CASSLGLAEALTDTQYF. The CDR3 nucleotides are TGTGCCAGCTCCCTTGGACTAGCGGAGGCCCTCACAGATACGCAGTATTTT. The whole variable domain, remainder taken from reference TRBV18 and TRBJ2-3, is NAGVMQNPRHLVRRRGQEARLRCSPMKGHSHVYWYRQLPEEGLKFMVYLQKENIIDESGMPKERFSAEFPKEGPSILRIQQVVRGDSAAYFCASSLGLAEALTDTQYFGPGTRLTVL.

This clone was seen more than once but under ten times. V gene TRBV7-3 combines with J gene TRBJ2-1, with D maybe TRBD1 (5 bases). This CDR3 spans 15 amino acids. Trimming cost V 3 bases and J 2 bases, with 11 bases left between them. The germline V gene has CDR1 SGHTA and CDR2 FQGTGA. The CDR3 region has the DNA TGTGCCAGCAGCTTCGACAGACAAGCCTACAATGAGCAGTTCTTC. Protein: CASSFDRQAYNEQFF. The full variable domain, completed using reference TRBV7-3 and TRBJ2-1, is GAGVSQTPSNKVTEKGKYVELRCDPISGHTALYWYRQSLGQGPEFLIYFQGTGAADDSGLPNDRFFAVRPEGSVSTLKIQRTERGDSAVYLCASSFDRQAYNEQFFGPGTRLTVL.

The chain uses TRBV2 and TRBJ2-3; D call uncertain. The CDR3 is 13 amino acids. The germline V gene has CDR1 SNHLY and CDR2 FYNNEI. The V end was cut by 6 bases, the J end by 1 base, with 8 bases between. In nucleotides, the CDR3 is TGTGCCAGCAGGTACAAACGCACAGATACGCAGTATTTT. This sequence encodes CASRYKRTDTQYF.

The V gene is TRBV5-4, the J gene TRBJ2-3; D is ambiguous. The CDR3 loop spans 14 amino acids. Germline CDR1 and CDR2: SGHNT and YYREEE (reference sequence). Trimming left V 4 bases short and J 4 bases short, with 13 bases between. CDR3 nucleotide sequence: TGTGCCAGCAGCACGGACGAGTACTCAGATACGCAGTATTTT. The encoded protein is CASSTDEYSDTQYF.

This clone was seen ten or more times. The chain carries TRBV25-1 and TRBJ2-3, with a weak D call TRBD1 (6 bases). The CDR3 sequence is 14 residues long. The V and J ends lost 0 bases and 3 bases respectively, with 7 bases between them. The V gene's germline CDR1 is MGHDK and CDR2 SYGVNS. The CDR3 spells CASSEYRGTDTQYF. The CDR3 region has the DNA TGTGCCAGCAGTGAATACAGGGGAACAGATACGCAGTATTTT.

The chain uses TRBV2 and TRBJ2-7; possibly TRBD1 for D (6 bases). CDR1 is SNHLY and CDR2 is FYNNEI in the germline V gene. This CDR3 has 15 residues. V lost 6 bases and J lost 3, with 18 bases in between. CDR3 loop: CASRKETGSIYEQYF. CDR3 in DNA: TGTGCCAGCAGGAAAGAGACAGGTTCGATCTACGAGCAGTACTTC.

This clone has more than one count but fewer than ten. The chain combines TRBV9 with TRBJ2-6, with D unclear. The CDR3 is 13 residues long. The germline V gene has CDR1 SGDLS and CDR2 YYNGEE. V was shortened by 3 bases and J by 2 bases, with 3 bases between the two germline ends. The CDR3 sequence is CASSAPGANVLTF. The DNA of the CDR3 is TGTGCCAGCAGCGCCCCTGGGGCCAACGTCCTGACTTTC.

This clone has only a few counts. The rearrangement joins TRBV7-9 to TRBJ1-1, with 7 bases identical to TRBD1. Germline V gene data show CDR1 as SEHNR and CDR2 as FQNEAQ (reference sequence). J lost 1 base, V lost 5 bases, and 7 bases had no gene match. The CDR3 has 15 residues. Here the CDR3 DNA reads TGTGCCAGCAGCCGTACCGGGACAGCGAACACTGAAGCTTTCTTT. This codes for CASSRTGTANTEAFF.